Listed below are T cell receptor beta chains from one sample, sequenced in a study of T-cell reconstitution after alpha-beta-depleted transplantation in children. TCRdb processed the PCR reads anew with MiXCR; each CDR3 protein has one entry. The data hold fewer than 550,000 distinct CDR3 sequences, with around 15% observed a single time. Sequences were derived from PBMCs, mostly from graft donor cells, sampled 360 days after TCRalphabeta/CD19-depleted stem cell transplant. These receptors all stem from a boy under three years old who had a stem cell transplant for Wiskott-Aldrich syndrome, so the T cells may come from the graft donor. CDR3s include the opening cysteine and the closing phenylalanine or tryptophan. A D gene is named only where the DNA matches it firmly. Clone size, where shown, is once, few, many, or a class for clones that have expanded.

>many|TRBJ2-2|TRBV20-1|TRBD1|15
CSARRQGWNTGELFF
>-|TRBJ2-2|TRBV28|-|14
CAMGPDSNTGELFF
>few|TRBJ2-1|TRBV20-1|-|14
CSGLGRLSYNEQFF
>few|TRBJ1-3|TRBV11-1|-|18
CASSLGFPGLLSGNTIYF
>few|TRBJ2-5|TRBV12-3/TRBV12-4|TRBD1|15
CASRAQGRSGGTQYF
>few|TRBJ2-4|TRBV5-1|-|15
CASSLGLGSGNIQYF
>few|TRBJ2-5|TRBV25-1|-|11
CASSHYQAQYF
>-|TRBJ2-7|TRBV12-3/TRBV12-4|-|14
CASSTLRGPYEQYF
>many|TRBJ2-7|TRBV12-3/TRBV12-4|TRBD2|13
CASTGTSDYEQYF
>-|TRBJ2-6|TRBV9|-|18
CASSDWIAPIDGANVLTF
>-|TRBJ2-7|TRBV11-1|TRBD2|18
CASSLTGTSGANSYEQYF
>-|TRBJ2-3|TRBV10-3|-|13
CATHRTGTDTQYF
>few|TRBJ1-2|TRBV12-3/TRBV12-4|-|14
CASSFSGTIYGYTF
>-|TRBJ2-1|TRBV6-1|-|15
CASSSLRGIDNEQFF
>many|TRBJ2-1|TRBV29-1|-|15
CSVDGARGTYNEQFF
>few|TRBJ2-1|TRBV2|-|12
CASSVSAYEQFF
>-|TRBJ2-1|TRBV21-1|-|16
CASSKDGTSSYNEQFF
>-|TRBJ2-1|TRBV24-1|-|14
CATSDLEGYNEQFF
>-|TRBJ1-6|TRBV4-1|-|17
CASSQAPIRVLNSPLHF
>few|TRBJ2-1|TRBV5-8|-|15
CASNLWGRERNEQFF
>few|TRBJ2-3|TRBV6-1|-|11
CASIQPQTQYF